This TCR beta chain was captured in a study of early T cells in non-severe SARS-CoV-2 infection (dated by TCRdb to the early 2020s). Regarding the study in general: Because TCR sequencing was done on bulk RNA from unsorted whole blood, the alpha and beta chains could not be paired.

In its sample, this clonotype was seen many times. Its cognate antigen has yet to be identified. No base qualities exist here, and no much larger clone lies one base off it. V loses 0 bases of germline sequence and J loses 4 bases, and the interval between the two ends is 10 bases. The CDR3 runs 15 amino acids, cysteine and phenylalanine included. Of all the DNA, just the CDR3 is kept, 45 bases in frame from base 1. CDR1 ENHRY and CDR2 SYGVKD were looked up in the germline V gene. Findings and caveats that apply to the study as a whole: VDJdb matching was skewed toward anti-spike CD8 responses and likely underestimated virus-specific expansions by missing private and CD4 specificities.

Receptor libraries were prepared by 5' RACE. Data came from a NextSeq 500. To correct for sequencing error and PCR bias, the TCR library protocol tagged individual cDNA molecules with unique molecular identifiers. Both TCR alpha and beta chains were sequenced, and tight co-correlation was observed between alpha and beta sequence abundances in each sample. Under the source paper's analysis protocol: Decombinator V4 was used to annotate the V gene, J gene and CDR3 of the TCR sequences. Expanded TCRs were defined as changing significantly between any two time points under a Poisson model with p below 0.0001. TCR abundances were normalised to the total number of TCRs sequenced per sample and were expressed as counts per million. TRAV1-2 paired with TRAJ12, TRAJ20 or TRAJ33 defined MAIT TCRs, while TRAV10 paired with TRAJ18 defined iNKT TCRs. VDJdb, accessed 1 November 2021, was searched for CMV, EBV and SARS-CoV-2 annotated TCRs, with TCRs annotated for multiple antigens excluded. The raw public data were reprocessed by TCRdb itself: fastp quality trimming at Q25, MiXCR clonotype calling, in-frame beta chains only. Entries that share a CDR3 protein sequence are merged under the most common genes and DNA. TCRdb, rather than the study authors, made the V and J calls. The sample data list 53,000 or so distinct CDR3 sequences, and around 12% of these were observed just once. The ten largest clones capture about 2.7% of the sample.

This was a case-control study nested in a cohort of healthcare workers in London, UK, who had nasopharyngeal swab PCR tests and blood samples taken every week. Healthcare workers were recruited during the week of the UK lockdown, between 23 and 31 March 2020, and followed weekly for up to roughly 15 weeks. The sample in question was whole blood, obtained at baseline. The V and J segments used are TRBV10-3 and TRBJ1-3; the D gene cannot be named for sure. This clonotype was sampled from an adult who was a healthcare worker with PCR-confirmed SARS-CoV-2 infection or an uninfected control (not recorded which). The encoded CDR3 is CAISESEEGGNTIYF. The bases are TGTGCCATCAGTGAGTCCGAGGAGGGCGGAAACACCATATATTTT.